Each of the 12 T cell receptor beta chains below was sequenced from the same sample in a study of T cell clonality in common variable immunodeficiency. These receptors have no known antigen. Study outcomes and limitations: Common variable immunodeficiency TCR beta sequences reportedly had fewer deletions and N-nucleotide insertions.

The data were produced by immunoSEQ multiplex PCR, yet TCRdb's version contains in-frame clones alone and is incomplete. In total the sample includes about 5,300 clones, none of them seen once. Sequencing used peripheral blood mononuclear cells. The receptors were sampled from a human donor with common variable immunodeficiency.

This clone was seen many times. The read comes to an end 3 residues before the CDR3 does, leaving the germline J gene to fill in the end. The rearrangement uses TRBV20-1 and TRBJ2-5; D remains ambiguous. CDR1 DFQATT and CDR2 SNEGSKA come from the germline V gene (reference sequence). The V gene lost 3 bases and the J gene lost 6 bases, with 11 bases spanning the gap. The CDR3 length is 12 residues. The DNA read from the CDR3 is TGCAGTGCTAGGTCAGACATACAGACC. Translation: CSARSDIQT. The entire CDR3 protein is CSARSDIQTQYF.

This clone was recorded many times. The read terminates 3 residues ahead of where the CDR3 ends, so the germline J gene completes it. The chain has TRBV29-1 and TRBJ1-1, with D possibly TRBD1 on 6 matching bases. In germline, CDR1 is SQVTM, CDR2 ANQGSEA. The CDR3 consists of 13 residues. The V end was cut by 7 bases, the J end by 0 bases, with 12 bases between. The sequenced part of the CDR3 DNA is TGCAGCGGGAGGGGGACCATGAACACTGAA. It is translated as CSGRGTMNTE. The whole CDR3 is CSGRGTMNTEAFF.

This clone turned up a few times. The read falls 3 residues short of the CDR3 end, and the missing part is taken from the germline J gene. J is TRBJ1-1 and V is TRBV18, with D perhaps TRBD1 (5 bases). Germline CDR1 KGHSH, CDR2 LQKENI. The CDR3 extends over 13 amino acids. Deletions cut 6 bases from V and 3 bases from J, with 11 bases between. The CDR3 sequence is CASSPTGHTEAFF. The DNA read from the CDR3 is TGTGCCAGCTCCCCAACAGGTCACACTGAA.

This clone was counted ten times or more. The sequenced fragment ends 3 residues before the CDR3 boundary, so the rest is inferred from the germline J gene. The genes are TRBV12-3 or TRBV12-4 and TRBJ2-7; no clear D. Trimming shortened V by 6 bases and J by 1 base, and 10 bases separated the two germline ends. This CDR3 region has 13 residues. CDR3 in amino acids: CASSYGLSYEQYF. The sequenced part of the CDR3 DNA is TGTGCCAGCAGCTATGGGCTGTCCTACGAG.

In this sample, this clone turned up many times. With the read ending 3 residues before the CDR3 end, the germline J gene is used to fill in that end. V and J are TRBV18 and TRBJ1-5, with 7 bases that match TRBD1. V dropped 5 bases and J dropped 4; count of bases not matched to a gene: 2. The length of the CDR3 is 13 residues. The germline V gene has CDR1 KGHSH and CDR2 LQKENI. The covered CDR3 bases are TGTGCCAGCTCAGGACAGGCAAATCAGCCC. Encoded protein: CASSGQANQP. The CDR3 as a whole reads CASSGQANQPQHF.

By frequency in the sample, this clone is large. The read ends 3 residues before the CDR3 terminus; that terminus is restored from the germline J gene. Within the sample, other DNA sequences also encode this same CDR3. This chain uses TRBV9 with TRBJ1-2; weak D call: TRBD1 (5 bases). CDR3 length equals 14 residues. The V gene lost 0 bases and the J gene lost 5 bases, with 11 bases spanning the gap. Germline CDR1 SGDLS, CDR2 YYNGEE. Incomplete CDR3 DNA: TGTGCCAGCAGCGTAGGGGGGGGAGAGTATGGC. Translated, it gives CASSVGGGEYG. The full CDR3 reads CASSVGGGEYGYTF.

Points on this clone: The read stops 3 residues short of the end of the CDR3; the missing end is completed from the germline J gene. This chain connects TRBV19 to TRBJ1-1; D is ambiguous. Germline CDR1 is LNHDA and CDR2 is SQIVND (reference sequence). The CDR3 is made up of 13 amino acids. V was pared by 2 bases and J by 2 bases, with 6 bases between. Incomplete CDR3 DNA: TGTGCCAGTAGTATATGGGCCAACACTGAA. This gives the protein CASSIWANTE. In full, the CDR3 is CASSIWANTEAFF.

With respect to this clone: The read comes to an end 3 residues before the CDR3 does, leaving the germline J gene to fill in the end. V usage is TRBV7-7 and J usage is TRBJ2-5, with TRBD1 as a possible D gene (7 bases). The ends were cut back, 4 bases at V and 4 bases at J, with 10 bases in the middle. The germline CDR1 and CDR2 sequences are SSHAT and FNYEAQ (reference sequence). The length of the CDR3 is 13 residues. CDR3 DNA, as far as it was read: TGTGCCAGCAGCTACCAGGGGGGAGAGACC. The encoded protein is CASSYQGGET. The full CDR3 reads CASSYQGGETQYF.

About this clone itself: The read terminates 3 residues before the CDR3 end, so the remaining end is supplied by the germline J gene. The V and J genes are TRBV7-2 and TRBJ1-3, with 8 bases aligning to TRBD1. The CDR3 totals 14 residues. V lost 4 bases and J lost 9; bases outside the gene matches: 8. Germline loops: CDR1 SGHTA, CDR2 FQGNSA. Incomplete CDR3 DNA: TGTGCCAGCAGCTCTCGGGGGACAGGCGGCACC. Protein: CASSSRGTGGT. In full, the CDR3 is CASSSRGTGGTIYF.

This CDR3 is CASSEGRGPNEQYF. Incomplete CDR3 DNA: TGTGCCAGCAGTGAAGGCAGGGGGCCCAACGAG. The chain couples TRBV6-1 to TRBJ2-7, with TRBD1 matching over 8 bases. The read terminates 3 residues before the CDR3 end, so the remaining end is supplied by the germline J gene. Trimming took 1 base from V and 5 from J; bases not matched to a gene: 4. The V gene's germline CDR1 is MNHNS and CDR2 SASEGT. The CDR3 is 14 residues long.

This clone was seen a few times. The read gets to within 3 residues of the CDR3 end, and the germline J gene fills in the rest. The rearrangement uses TRBV18 and TRBJ1-1, with TRBD1 matching over 9 bases. Germline assignment: CDR1 KGHSH and CDR2 LQKENI. The CDR3 spans 13 residues. CDR3 loop: CASSPEMDRGAFF. The part of the CDR3 DNA that was read is TGTGCCAGCTCACCGGAAATGGACAGGGGA.

For this clone: The read falls 3 residues short of the CDR3 end, and the missing part is taken from the germline J gene. The J gene is TRBJ2-7, the V gene TRBV6-2 or TRBV6-3; 9 nucleotides align to TRBD2. CDR1 MNHEY and CDR2 SVGEGT come from the germline V gene. The CDR3 sequence is 16 residues long. V gave up 6 bases and J gave up 5 bases; unmatched junction bases: 14. The CDR3 protein is CASSPGGAGGVNEQYF. The sequenced CDR3 bases are TGTGCCAGCAGCCCGGGGGGAGCGGGAGGAGTAAACGAG.